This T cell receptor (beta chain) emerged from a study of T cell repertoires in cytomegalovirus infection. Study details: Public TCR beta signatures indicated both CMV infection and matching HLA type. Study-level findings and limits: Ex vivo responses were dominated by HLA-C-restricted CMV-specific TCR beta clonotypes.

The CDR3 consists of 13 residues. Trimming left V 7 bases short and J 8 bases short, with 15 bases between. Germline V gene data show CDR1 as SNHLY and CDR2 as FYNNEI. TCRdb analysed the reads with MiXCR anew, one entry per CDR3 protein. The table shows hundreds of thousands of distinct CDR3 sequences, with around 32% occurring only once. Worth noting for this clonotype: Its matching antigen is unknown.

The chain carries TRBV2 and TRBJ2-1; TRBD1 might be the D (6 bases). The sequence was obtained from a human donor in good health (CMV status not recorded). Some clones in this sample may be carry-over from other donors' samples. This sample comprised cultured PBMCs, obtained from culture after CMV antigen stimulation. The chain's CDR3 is CASKEGRGHEQFF. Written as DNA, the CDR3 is TGTGCCAGCAAAGAGGGCAGGGGCCATGAGCAGTTCTTC.